This T cell receptor beta chain originates from a study of blood T cell repertoires in COVID-19. Self-reported history from a screening survey and questionnaire set each donor's cohort. The CDR3 runs to 13 residues. From germline, CDR1 is LNHDA and CDR2 SQIVND (reference sequence). The V gene lost 10 bases and the J gene lost 5 bases, with 17 bases spanning the gap. Assay: immunoSEQ multiplex PCR; the TCRdb copy retains only in-frame clones and omits some. The data show 310,000 or so clones, around 84% seen once. V gene TRBV19 combines with J gene TRBJ1-1; D remains unclear. The source of this sequence is a woman younger than 30 who had recovered from COVID-19. The sequenced sample was PBMCs or T cells enriched from blood (not recorded which). As DNA, the CDR3 is TGTGCCACCAGTGTAGGGAGAAGGACTGAAGCTTTCTTT. Protein: CATSVGRRTEAFF.